The clone carrying this TCR beta chain was seen once. Its antigen is still unknown. Treatment defined: roughly ten-day PBMC culture with coronavirus spike peptide pools or control peptides (ViraFEST assay). Cultured CD4+ T cells had their DNA profiled by the Oncomine TCR Beta short-read assay. TCRdb re-called the PCR reads with MiXCR, one entry per CDR3 protein. Of fewer than 25,000 distinct CDR3 sequences listed, over 35% were seen once; the top ten hold roughly 18%. This entry belongs to a study of vaccination and CD4 T cells after COVID-19. The germline V gene encodes CDR1 LNHDA and CDR2 SQIVND (reference sequence). This CDR3 is 13 amino acids long. The J segment lost 10 bases and the V segment lost 4 bases, leaving 4 bases of the junction unmatched.

The TCR comes from a human donor who received a COVID-19 vaccine. The source was CD4+ T cells from blood, cultured in vitro, collected before SARS-CoV-2 vaccination. This chain joins TRBV19 and TRBJ1-6; 7 bases align to TRBD1. The CDR3 sequence is CASSTGGGSPLHF. The DNA for the CDR3 is TGTGCCAGTAGTACAGGGGGAGGATCACCCCTCCACTTT.